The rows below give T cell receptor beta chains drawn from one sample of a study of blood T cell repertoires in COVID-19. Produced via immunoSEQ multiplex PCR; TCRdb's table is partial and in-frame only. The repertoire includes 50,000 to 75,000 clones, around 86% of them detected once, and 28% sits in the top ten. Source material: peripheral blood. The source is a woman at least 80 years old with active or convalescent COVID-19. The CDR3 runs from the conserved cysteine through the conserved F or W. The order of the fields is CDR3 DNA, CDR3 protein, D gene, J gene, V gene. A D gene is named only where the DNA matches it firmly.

DNA: TGTGCCAGCAGCTTAGGGATTTATGGCGGGGAGTCCACAGATACGCAGTATTTT
CDR3: CASSLGIYGGESTDTQYF
D: -
J: TRBJ2-3
V: TRBV13

DNA: TGCAGTGCTTCCCGACAGCCTACCCAGTACTTC
CDR3: CSASRQPTQYF
D: -
J: TRBJ2-5
V: TRBV20-1

DNA: TGTGCCAGCAGCTTAATACAGGGTCCAAATTCACCCCTCCACTTT
CDR3: CASSLIQGPNSPLHF
D: -
J: TRBJ1-6
V: TRBV7-2

DNA: TGTGCCAGCCACATCCTAGCGGGGGCAGGGACCGGGGAGCTGTTTTTT
CDR3: CASHILAGAGTGELFF
D: TRBD2
J: TRBJ2-2
V: TRBV28

DNA: TGTGCCAGCAGTGCAGACACGGGGTTCTACGAGCAGTACTTC
CDR3: CASSADTGFYEQYF
D: -
J: TRBJ2-7
V: TRBV2

DNA: TGTGCCAGCTCACCACCCGGCAGGGCAGCTGAAGCTTTCTTT
CDR3: CASSPPGRAAEAFF
D: -
J: TRBJ1-1
V: TRBV18

DNA: TGTGCCAGCAGAGATGAGGGTTACGAGCAGTACTTC
CDR3: CASRDEGYEQYF
D: -
J: TRBJ2-7
V: TRBV25-1

DNA: TGTGCCAGCAGCCTCGGACAACAGAACACTGAAGCTTTCTTT
CDR3: CASSLGQQNTEAFF
D: -
J: TRBJ1-1
V: TRBV7-2

DNA: TGTGCCAGCAGCTCTATGACAGGTGGTAATTCACCCCTCCACTTT
CDR3: CASSSMTGGNSPLHF
D: -
J: TRBJ1-6
V: TRBV11-2

DNA: TGTGCCAGCAGTTACTCGATCCAGGAATATGGCTACACCTTC
CDR3: CASSYSIQEYGYTF
D: -
J: TRBJ1-2
V: TRBV6-5

DNA: TGTGCCAGCAGCTCGACAGGGAGCAACATTCAGTACTTC
CDR3: CASSSTGSNIQYF
D: TRBD1
J: TRBJ2-4
V: TRBV11-3

DNA: TGTGCCAGCAGTTATGGCCAGTCCCCCAATCAGCCCCAGCATTTT
CDR3: CASSYGQSPNQPQHF
D: -
J: TRBJ1-5
V: TRBV6-2/TRBV6-3

DNA: TGTGCCAGCAGCTCAGGGGGACAAGATCGAAACACTGAAGCTTTCTTT
CDR3: CASSSGGQDRNTEAFF
D: TRBD1
J: TRBJ1-1
V: TRBV9

DNA: TGTGCCAGTAGTATAGTTCAGGGGGGACCTGGAGATACGCAGTATTTT
CDR3: CASSIVQGGPGDTQYF
D: -
J: TRBJ2-3
V: TRBV19

DNA: TGTGCCAGCAGCTTAACCGGGACAGGGATCTACGAGCAGTACTTC
CDR3: CASSLTGTGIYEQYF
D: TRBD1
J: TRBJ2-7
V: TRBV7-3